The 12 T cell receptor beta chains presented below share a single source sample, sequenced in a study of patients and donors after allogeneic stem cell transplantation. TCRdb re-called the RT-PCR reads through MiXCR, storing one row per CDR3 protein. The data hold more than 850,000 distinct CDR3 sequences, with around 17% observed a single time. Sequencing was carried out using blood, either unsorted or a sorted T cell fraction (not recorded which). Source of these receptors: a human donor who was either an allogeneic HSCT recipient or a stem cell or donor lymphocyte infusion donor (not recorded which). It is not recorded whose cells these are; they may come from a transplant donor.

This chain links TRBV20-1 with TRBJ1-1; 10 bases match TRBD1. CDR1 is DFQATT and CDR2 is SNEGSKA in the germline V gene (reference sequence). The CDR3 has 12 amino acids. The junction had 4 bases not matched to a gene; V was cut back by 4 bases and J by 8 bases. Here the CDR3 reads CSANVDRGEAFF. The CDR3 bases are TGCAGTGCTAATGTGGACAGGGGGGAAGCTTTCTTT.

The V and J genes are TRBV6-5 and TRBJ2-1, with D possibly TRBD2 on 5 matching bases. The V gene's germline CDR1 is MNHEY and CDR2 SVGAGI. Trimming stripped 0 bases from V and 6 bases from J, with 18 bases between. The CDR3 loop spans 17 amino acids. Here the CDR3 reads CASSYSKPGSRSNEQFF. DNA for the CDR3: TGTGCCAGCAGTTACTCGAAGCCGGGGAGCAGATCCAATGAGCAGTTCTTC.

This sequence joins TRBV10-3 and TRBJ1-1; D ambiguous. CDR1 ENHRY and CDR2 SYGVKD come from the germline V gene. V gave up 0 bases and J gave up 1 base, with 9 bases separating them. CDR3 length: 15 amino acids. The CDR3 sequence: CAISESRRGNTEAFF. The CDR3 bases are TGTGCCATCAGTGAGTCGAGGCGGGGGAACACTGAAGCTTTCTTT.

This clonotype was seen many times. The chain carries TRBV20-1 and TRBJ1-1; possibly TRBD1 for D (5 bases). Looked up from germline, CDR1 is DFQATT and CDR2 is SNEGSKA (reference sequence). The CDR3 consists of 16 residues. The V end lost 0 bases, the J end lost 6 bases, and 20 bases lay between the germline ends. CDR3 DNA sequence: TGCAGTGCTAGAGATGCCCGGGGCGGGAAGGGTCCTGAAGCTTTCTTT. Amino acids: CSARDARGGKGPEAFF.

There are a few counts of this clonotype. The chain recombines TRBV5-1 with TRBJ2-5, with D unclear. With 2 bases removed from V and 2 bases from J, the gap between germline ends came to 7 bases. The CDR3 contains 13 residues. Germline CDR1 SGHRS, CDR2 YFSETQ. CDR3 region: CASSLKLQETQYF. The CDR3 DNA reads TGCGCCAGCAGCTTAAAACTACAAGAGACCCAGTACTTC.

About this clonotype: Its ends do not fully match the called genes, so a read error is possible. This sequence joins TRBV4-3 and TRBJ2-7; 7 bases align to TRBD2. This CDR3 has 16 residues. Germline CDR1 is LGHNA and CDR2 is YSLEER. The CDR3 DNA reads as TGCGCCAGCATCCAAGCCTTGCGGGGGATGGGTTACGAGCAGTACTTC. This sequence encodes CASIQALRGMGYEQYF.

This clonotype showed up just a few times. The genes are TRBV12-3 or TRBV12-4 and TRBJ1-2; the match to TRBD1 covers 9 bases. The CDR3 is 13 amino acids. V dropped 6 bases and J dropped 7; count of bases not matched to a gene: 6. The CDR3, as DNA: TGTGCCAGCAGCCCGGACAGGGGAGTTGGCTACACCTTC. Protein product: CASSPDRGVGYTF.

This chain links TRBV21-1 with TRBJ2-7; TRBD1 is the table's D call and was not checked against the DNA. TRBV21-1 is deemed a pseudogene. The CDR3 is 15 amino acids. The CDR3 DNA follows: TGTGCCAGCCCTAAGGGACGGTCCGGAATCTACGAGCAGTACTTC. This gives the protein CASPKGRSGIYEQYF.

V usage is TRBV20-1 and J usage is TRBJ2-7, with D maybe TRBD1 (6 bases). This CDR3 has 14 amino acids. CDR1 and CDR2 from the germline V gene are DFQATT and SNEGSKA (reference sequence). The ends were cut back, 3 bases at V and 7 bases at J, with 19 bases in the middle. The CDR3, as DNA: TGCAGTGCTAGCGTACAGGGCCAGCTGAGTGAGCAGTACTTC. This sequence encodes CSASVQGQLSEQYF.

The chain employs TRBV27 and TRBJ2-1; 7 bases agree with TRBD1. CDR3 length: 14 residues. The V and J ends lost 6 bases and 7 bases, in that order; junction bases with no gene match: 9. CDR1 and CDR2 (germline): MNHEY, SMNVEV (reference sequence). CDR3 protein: CASSPQDRTNEQFF. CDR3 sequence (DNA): TGTGCCAGCAGCCCCCAGGACAGGACAAATGAGCAGTTCTTC.

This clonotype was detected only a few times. The CDR3 nucleotides read TGCGCCAGCAGCTTGGAGTTGAAGCCCCCGAGAGAGACCCAGTACTTC. This translates into CASSLELKPPRETQYF. V and J are TRBV5-1 and TRBJ2-5; D ambiguous. The V gene's germline CDR1 is SGHRS and CDR2 YFSETQ. The CDR3 loop spans 16 amino acids. The germline V and J ends were trimmed by 0 bases and 4 bases, with 16 bases remaining between them.

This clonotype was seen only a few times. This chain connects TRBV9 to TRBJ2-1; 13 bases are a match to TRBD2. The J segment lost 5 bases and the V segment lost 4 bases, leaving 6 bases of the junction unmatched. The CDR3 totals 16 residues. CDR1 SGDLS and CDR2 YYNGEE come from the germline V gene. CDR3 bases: TGTGCCAGCAGCACAAGACTAGCGGGGGGAAACAATGAGCAGTTCTTC. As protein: CASSTRLAGGNNEQFF.